The sample holds a few counts of the clone carrying this T cell receptor (beta chain). Its target is not known. Preparation of the TCRbeta library involved a method that used unique molecular identifiers. Via MiXCR, TCRdb re-called the PCR reads, giving one row per CDR3 protein. The table includes around 420,000 distinct CDR3 sequences, 16% detected once. The data stem from a study of T-cell reconstitution after alpha-beta-depleted transplantation in children. Study-level findings and limits: Most T-cell counts and diversity one year after the transplant came from T cells that were newly produced. Day-60 TCRbeta diversity that was high in some patients was derived from surviving recipient T cells and thymic progenitors.

Germline V gene sequence: CDR1 SQVTM, CDR2 ANQGSEA. V shed 7 bases, J shed 1 base, and the junction held 12 bases outside the gene matches. This CDR3 has 16 residues. J is TRBJ2-5 and V is TRBV29-1; 10 nucleotides agree with TRBD2. The specimen was PBMCs, mostly from graft donor cells, collected 360 days after TCRalphabeta/CD19-depleted stem cell transplant. The sequence derives from a boy less than two years old who had a stem cell transplant for Wiskott-Aldrich syndrome, so the T cells may come from the graft donor. In DNA, the CDR3 is TGCAGCGCAGGACCTTCTAGCGGGGGCTTCCAAGAGACCCAGTACTTC. Translation gives CSAGPSSGGFQETQYF.